The rows below give T cell receptor beta chains drawn from one sample of a study of blood T cells in healthy people across ages. Using its own MiXCR run on the 5' RACE reads, TCRdb lists one record per CDR3 protein. Of about 640,000 distinct CDR3 sequences in the sample, approximately 59% were seen once. Material for sequencing was blood. These receptors came from a man aged 55 to 70 in good health. Both conserved end residues are part of each CDR3. A D gene is named only where the DNA matches it firmly. Size is omitted from some rows. Given values are once, few, many or a class for expanded clones.

TRBD2,.,TRBJ2-1,TRBV3-1,CASSRITGRAGGYGNEQFF,TGTGCCAGCAGCCGCATTACGGGACGGGCGGGGGGGTACGGAAATGAGCAGTTCTTC
TRBD1,.,TRBJ1-2,TRBV27,CASSLDWTGPYGYTF,TGTGCCAGCAGTTTAGATTGGACAGGGCCCTATGGCTACACCTTC
.,.,TRBJ2-7,TRBV29-1,CSGHQTGEQYF,TGCAGCGGGCACCAGACTGGGGAGCAGTACTTC
.,.,TRBJ2-3,TRBV11-3,CASSLGPQDTQYF,TGTGCCAGCAGCTTAGGACCCCAAGATACGCAGTATTTT
TRBD1,few,TRBJ1-3,TRBV28,CASNRDSFSGNTIYF,TGTGCCAGCAACCGGGACAGCTTCTCTGGAAACACCATATATTTT
.,.,TRBJ2-7,TRBV25-1,CASSDGGRVAYEQYF,TGTGCCAGCAGTGACGGGGGCCGGGTGGCCTACGAGCAGTACTTC
.,.,TRBJ1-6,TRBV2,CASRNPGGRSSPLHF,TGTGCCAGCCGCAACCCTGGGGGAAGGAGTTCACCCCTCCACTTT
.,.,TRBJ2-1,TRBV14,CASSPLGSSNEQFF,TGTGCCAGCAGCCCCCTGGGGTCCAGCAATGAGCAGTTCTTC
.,.,TRBJ1-2,TRBV2,CASIPDNYGYTF,TGTGCCAGCATTCCGGATAACTATGGCTACACCTTC
TRBD1,.,TRBJ2-4,TRBV20-1,CSAGQGTKNIQYF,TGCAGTGCTGGACAGGGAACCAAAAACATTCAGTACTTC
TRBD2,.,TRBJ2-1,TRBV6-2/TRBV6-3,CASSYDGGTYNEQFF,TGTGCCAGCAGTTACGACGGGGGGACCTACAATGAGCAGTTCTTC
TRBD2,.,TRBJ2-5,TRBV20-1,CSARDSSGAQETQYF,TGCAGTGCTAGAGATTCCAGCGGGGCGCAAGAGACCCAGTACTTC
TRBD1,.,TRBJ2-5,TRBV6-5,CASSYNTGEETQYF,TGTGCCAGCAGTTACAATACAGGGGAGGAGACCCAGTACTTC
.,few,TRBJ2-5,TRBV2,CASLPREVRKTQYF,TGTGCCAGCCTCCCCAGGGAGGTTAGGAAGACCCAGTACTTC
TRBD1,few,TRBJ2-5,TRBV9,CASSVGVGGVKETQYF,TGTGCCAGCAGCGTAGGGGTAGGGGGCGTAAAAGAGACCCAGTACTTC
.,few,TRBJ2-4,TRBV12-3/TRBV12-4,CASSLGQAGDIQYF,TGTGCCAGCAGTTTGGGACAGGCGGGGGACATTCAGTACTTC
.,few,TRBJ1-4,TRBV29-1,CSVFSGTLGEKLFF,TGCAGCGTTTTCTCCGGGACATTGGGGGAAAAACTGTTTTTT
TRBD1,.,TRBJ2-1,TRBV9,CASSAPPGQNEQFF,TGTGCCAGCAGCGCCCCCCCGGGACAGAATGAGCAGTTCTTC
.,.,TRBJ1-2,TRBV6-5,CASSYGPGQQTYGYTF,TGTGCCAGCAGTTACGGGCCGGGACAACAAACCTATGGCTACACCTTC
.,.,TRBJ1-2,TRBV3-1,CASSQYGREYGYTF,TGTGCCAGCAGCCAGTACGGCAGGGAGTATGGCTACACCTTC
TRBD1,few,TRBJ1-6,TRBV6-2/TRBV6-3,CASRDREGNSPLHF,TGTGCCAGCCGGGACAGGGAGGGAAATTCACCCCTCCACTTT
.,.,TRBJ2-7,TRBV5-1,CASSLGSGVYYEQYF,TGCGCCAGCAGCTTGGGGTCAGGGGTGTACTACGAGCAGTACTTC
.,.,TRBJ1-3,TRBV5-1,CASSLFNDGYSGNTIYF,TGCGCCAGCAGCTTGTTTAACGACGGCTACTCTGGAAACACCATATATTTT
.,.,TRBJ1-4,TRBV4-2,CASSPLPQGGEKLFF,TGTGCCAGCAGCCCCCTCCCCCAGGGAGGCGAAAAACTGTTTTTT
.,.,TRBJ2-3,TRBV20-1,CSARLTSTDTQYF,TGCAGTGCTCGACTAACTAGCACAGATACGCAGTATTTT
.,.,TRBJ2-7,TRBV11-2,CASSQNRANEQYF,TGTGCCAGCAGCCAAAACAGGGCCAATGAGCAGTACTTC
.,.,TRBJ2-1,TRBV20-1,CSARWETGNNEQFF,TGCAGTGCTAGGTGGGAGACAGGTAACAATGAGCAGTTCTTC
TRBD2,few,TRBJ2-1,TRBV5-1,CASSLKGGGADNEQFF,TGCGCCAGCAGCTTGAAGGGCGGGGGGGCCGACAATGAGCAGTTCTTC
.,.,TRBJ1-2,TRBV20-1,CSARAGGATPGYTF,TGCAGTGCTAGAGCGGGGGGGGCCACGCCGGGCTACACCTTC
TRBD2,.,TRBJ2-1,TRBV5-1,CASSLGNSGASSYNEQFF,TGCGCCAGCAGCTTGGGCAATAGCGGGGCGAGCTCCTACAATGAGCAGTTCTTC
.,.,TRBJ2-3,TRBV3-1,CASSQELVYTQYF,TGTGCCAGCAGCCAAGAATTAGTGTATACGCAGTATTTT